In this sample, the clone carrying this T cell receptor (beta chain) turned up a few times. Previously reported methods and listed TCR primers produced the bulk TCR libraries. TCRdb re-called the PCR reads with MiXCR, one entry per CDR3 protein. Of about 500,000 distinct CDR3 sequences in the sample, around 23% were seen once. These data belong to a study of molecular identifiers for immune sequencing clone quantification. Sequencing was carried out using naive CD8+ T cells from blood, with Jurkat cell RNA spiked in. The subset is: FACS-sorted CD8+CD4-CCR7+CD45RA+ naive T cells. The TCR was taken from a human donor in good health. Some libraries in this study had Jurkat cell RNA spiked in.

The CDR3 nucleotides are TGCGCCAGCAGCCAAATGGGTAGGGGCCTTGCTAATGAAAAACTGTTTTTT. Amino acids: CASSQMGRGLANEKLFF. The gene calls are TRBV4-3 and TRBJ1-4; D possibly corresponds to TRBD1 (5 bases). V lost 2 bases, J lost 3 bases, and 16 bases lay in between. From germline, CDR1 is LGHNA and CDR2 YSLEER. CDR3 length: 17 residues.